This T cell receptor (beta chain) is from a study of Ad26.COV2.S vaccination and SARS-CoV-2 variants. For the study at large: Donor had been placed in the Ad26.COV2.S arm of the COV1001 trial. Ad26.COV2.S given intramuscularly, once or twice 56 days apart.

The table came from immunoSEQ multiplex PCR; TCRdb's copy has only in-frame clones and leaves some out. The top ten clones hold more than 1.5% of a sample with about 400,000 clones, 92% of them seen once. With 6 bases removed from V and 3 bases from J, the gap between germline ends came to 5 bases. The CDR3 is 12 amino acids. The treatment is: 15 to 20 received Ad26.COV2.S at low or high dose, single or two shots; 5 received placebo; per-sample allocation not given. Specimens were obtained on day 63 following the first vaccine or placebo injection. Vaccination employed an Ad26 vector expressing the Wuhan-strain SARS-CoV-2 spike.

The chain joins TRBV12-3 or TRBV12-4 to TRBJ2-2; no definite D call. The TCR was taken from a person between 18 and 60 years old who received the Ad26.COV2.S COVID-19 vaccine or a placebo. The sample was peripheral blood, taken in a trial of Ad26.COV2.S vaccine versus placebo. CDR3: CASRMHTGELFF. DNA of the CDR3: TGTGCCAGCAGGATGCACACCGGGGAGCTGTTTTTT.